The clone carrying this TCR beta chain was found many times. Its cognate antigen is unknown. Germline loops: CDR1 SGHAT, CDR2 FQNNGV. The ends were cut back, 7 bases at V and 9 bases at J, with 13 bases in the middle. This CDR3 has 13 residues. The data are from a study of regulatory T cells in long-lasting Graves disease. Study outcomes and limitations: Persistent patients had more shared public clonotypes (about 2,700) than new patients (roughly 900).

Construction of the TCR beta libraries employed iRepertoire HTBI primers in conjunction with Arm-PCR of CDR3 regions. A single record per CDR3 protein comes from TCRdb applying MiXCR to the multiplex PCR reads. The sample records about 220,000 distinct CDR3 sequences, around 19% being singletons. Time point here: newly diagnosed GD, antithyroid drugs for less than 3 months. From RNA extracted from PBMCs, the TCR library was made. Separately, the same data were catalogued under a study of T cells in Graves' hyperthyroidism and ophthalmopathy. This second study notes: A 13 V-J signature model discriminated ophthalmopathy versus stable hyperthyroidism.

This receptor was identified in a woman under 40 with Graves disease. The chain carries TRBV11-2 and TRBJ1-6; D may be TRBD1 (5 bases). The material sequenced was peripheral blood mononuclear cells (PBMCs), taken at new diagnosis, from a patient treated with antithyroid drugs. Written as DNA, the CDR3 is TGTGCCAGCACGGAAGGGGCAGGTTCACCCCTCCACTTT. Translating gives CASTEGAGSPLHF.